Below, one T cell receptor (beta chain) is given with its context. After removal of 2 bases from V and 9 bases from J, the junction contained 8 bases not matched to a gene. The CDR3 runs to 15 residues. In germline, CDR1 is SGDLS, CDR2 YYNGEE. The sample belongs to a study of control samples from healthy donors and cancer patients. Clones were read by immunoSEQ multiplex PCR, and TCRdb kept only the in-frame ones, dropping some. There are about 180,000 clones in the sample; roughly 89% occur only once, and 1.3% to 1.5% lies in the top ten. The TCR comes from a woman in her forties or fifties in good health. The source material was blood. The rearrangement joins TRBV9 to TRBJ2-1; 10 nucleotides agree with TRBD1. This chain's CDR3 is CASSVRQGAFGEQFF. As DNA, the CDR3 is TGTGCCAGCAGCGTGCGACAGGGGGCGTTCGGTGAGCAGTTCTTC.